This T cell receptor (beta chain) was sequenced for a study of Ad26.COV2.S vaccination and SARS-CoV-2 variants. Study-wide context: In the study, Ad26.COV2.S was injected intramuscularly once, or twice 56 days apart. Broader study findings: Non-spike TCR breadth was similar in vaccine and placebo recipients.

Here immunoSEQ multiplex PCR was the method, and the copy in TCRdb shows in-frame clones only, minus some. The data hold about 350,000 clones, with around 83% observed a single time. Germline V gives CDR1 LNHDA, CDR2 SQIVND (reference sequence). This CDR3 contains 13 residues. V lost 0 bases and J lost 7, with 9 bases in between. Treatment here: about 20 received Ad26.COV2.S at low or high dose, single or two shots; about 5 received placebo; per-sample allocation not given. It was on day 63 after the first vaccine or placebo injection that samples were taken. On this clone itself: What it binds is unknown.

The sequence derives from a person between 18 and 65 years old who received the Ad26.COV2.S COVID-19 vaccine or a placebo. The chain links TRBV19 to TRBJ1-2; D is unresolved. Sequencing used peripheral blood, obtained in a trial of Ad26.COV2.S vaccine versus placebo. Written as DNA, the CDR3 is TGTGCCAGTAGTATAGATCTGCTAAGTGGCTACACCTTC. It yields the protein CASSIDLLSGYTF.